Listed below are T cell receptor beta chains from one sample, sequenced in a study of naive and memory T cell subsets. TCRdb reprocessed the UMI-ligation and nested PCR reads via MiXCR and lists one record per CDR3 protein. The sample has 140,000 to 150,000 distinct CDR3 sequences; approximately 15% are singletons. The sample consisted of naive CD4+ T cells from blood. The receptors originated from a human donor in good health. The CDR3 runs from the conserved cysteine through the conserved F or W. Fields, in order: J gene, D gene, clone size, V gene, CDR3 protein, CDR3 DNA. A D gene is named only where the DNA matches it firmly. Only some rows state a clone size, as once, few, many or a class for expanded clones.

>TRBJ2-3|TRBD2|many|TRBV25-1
CASSEPPSGTSGLAGTTDTQYF
TGTGCCAGCAGTGAACCTCCTTCCGGAACCTCGGGACTAGCGGGGACCACAGATACGCAGTATTTT
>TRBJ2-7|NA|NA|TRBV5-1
CASSSGGPTYEQYF
TGCGCCAGCAGCTCAGGGGGGCCCACCTACGAGCAGTACTTC
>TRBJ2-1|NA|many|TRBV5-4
CASSLAGTTSYNEQFF
TGTGCCAGCAGCTTGGCAGGGACCACCTCCTACAATGAGCAGTTCTTC
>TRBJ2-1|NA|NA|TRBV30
CAWSPPRRTEEQFF
TGTGCCTGGAGTCCCCCCCGTAGGACCGAGGAGCAGTTCTTC
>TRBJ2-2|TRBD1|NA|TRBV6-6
CASRSGTGVTGELFF
TGTGCCAGCAGGTCCGGGACAGGGGTGACCGGGGAGCTGTTTTTT
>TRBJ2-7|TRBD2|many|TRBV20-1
CSAPGLAVYEQYF
TGCAGTGCTCCGGGACTAGCGGTTTACGAGCAGTACTTC
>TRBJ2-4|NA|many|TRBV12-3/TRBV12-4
CASSFGGALAKNIQYF
TGTGCCAGCAGTTTCGGAGGGGCTCTAGCCAAAAACATTCAGTACTTC
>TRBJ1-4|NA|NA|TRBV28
CASSFTSMGGKLFF
TGTGCCAGCAGTTTCACCTCCATGGGGGGAAAACTGTTTTTT
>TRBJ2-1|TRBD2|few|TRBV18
CASSMGLAGSSAYNEQFF
TGTGCCAGCTCCATGGGACTAGCGGGATCAAGCGCCTACAATGAGCAGTTCTTC
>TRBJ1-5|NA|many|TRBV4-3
CASSQAENQPQHF
TGCGCCAGCAGCCAGGCGGAGAATCAGCCCCAGCATTTT
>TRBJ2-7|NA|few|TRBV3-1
CATLGMGPAGNEQYF
TGTGCCACCTTGGGTATGGGTCCTGCGGGGAACGAGCAGTACTTC
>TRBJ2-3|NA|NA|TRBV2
CASSASLRRPETDTQYF
TGTGCCAGCAGTGCTTCCCTCCGGAGGCCAGAAACAGATACGCAGTATTTT